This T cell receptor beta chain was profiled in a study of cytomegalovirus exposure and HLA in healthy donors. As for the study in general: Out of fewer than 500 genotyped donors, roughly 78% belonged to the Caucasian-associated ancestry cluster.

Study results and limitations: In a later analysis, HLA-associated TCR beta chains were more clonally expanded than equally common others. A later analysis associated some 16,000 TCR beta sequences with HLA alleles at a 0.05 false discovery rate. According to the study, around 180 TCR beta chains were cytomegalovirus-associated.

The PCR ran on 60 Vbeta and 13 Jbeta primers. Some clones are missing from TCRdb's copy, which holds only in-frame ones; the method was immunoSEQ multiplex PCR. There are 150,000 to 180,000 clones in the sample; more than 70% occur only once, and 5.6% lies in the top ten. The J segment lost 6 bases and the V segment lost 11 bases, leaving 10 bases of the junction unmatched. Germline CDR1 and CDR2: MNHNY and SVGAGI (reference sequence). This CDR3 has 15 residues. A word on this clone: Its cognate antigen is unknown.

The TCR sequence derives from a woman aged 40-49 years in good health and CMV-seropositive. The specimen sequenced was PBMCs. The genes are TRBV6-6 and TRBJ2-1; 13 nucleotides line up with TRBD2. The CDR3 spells CACGLAGANGNEQFF. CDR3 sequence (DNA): TGTGCCTGCGGACTAGCGGGAGCTAACGGCAATGAGCAGTTCTTC.